A single T cell receptor (beta chain) is shown here with its context. The CDR3 is 14 residues long. Unmatched junction bases numbered 9, after V lost 8 bases and J lost 3 bases. Germline V gene data show CDR1 as LNHDA and CDR2 as SQIVND (reference sequence). Clones were read by immunoSEQ multiplex PCR, and TCRdb kept only the in-frame ones, dropping some. The profile shows more than 85,000 clones, over 85% of them singletons. The data are from a study of T cell changes during pregnancy in multiple sclerosis. The clonotype originates from a female donor with multiple sclerosis, enrolled in a pregnancy study. The chain couples TRBV19 to TRBJ2-7, with 8 bases identical to TRBD1. Sequences were derived from peripheral blood, sampled in the second trimester of pregnancy. CDR3 amino acids: CASSTGGLGYEQYF. The CDR3 DNA reads TGTGCCAGTTCTACAGGGGGATTAGGCTACGAGCAGTACTTC.